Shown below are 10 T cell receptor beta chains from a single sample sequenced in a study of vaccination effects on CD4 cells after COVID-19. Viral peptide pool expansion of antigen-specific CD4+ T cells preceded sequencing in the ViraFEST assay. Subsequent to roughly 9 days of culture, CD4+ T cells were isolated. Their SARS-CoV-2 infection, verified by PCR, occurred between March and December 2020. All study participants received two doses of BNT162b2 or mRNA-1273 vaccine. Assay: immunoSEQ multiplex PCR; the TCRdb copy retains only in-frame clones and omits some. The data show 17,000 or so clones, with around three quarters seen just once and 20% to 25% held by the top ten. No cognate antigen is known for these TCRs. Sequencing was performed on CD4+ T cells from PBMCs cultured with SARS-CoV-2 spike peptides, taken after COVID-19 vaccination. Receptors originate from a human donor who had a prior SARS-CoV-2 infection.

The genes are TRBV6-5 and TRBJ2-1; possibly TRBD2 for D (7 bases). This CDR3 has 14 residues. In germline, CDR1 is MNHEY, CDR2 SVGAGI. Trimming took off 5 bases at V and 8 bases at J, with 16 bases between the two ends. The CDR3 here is CASSRTGGMDEQFF. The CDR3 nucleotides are TGTGCCAGCAGTCGAACGGGGGGCATGGATGAGCAGTTCTTC.

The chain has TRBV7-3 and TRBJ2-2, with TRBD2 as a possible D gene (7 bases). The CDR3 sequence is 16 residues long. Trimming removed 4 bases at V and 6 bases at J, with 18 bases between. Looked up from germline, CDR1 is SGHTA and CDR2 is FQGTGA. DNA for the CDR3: TGTGCCAGCAGCTATCGCGGGGGCGTGACGCCCGGGGAGCTGTTTTTT. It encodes CASSYRGGVTPGELFF.

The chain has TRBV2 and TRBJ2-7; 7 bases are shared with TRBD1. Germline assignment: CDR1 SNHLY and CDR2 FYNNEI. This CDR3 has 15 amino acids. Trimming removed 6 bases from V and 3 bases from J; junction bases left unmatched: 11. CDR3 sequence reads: CASSISTGASYEQYF. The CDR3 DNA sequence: TGTGCCAGCAGCATATCTACAGGGGCCAGCTACGAGCAGTACTTC.

The CDR3 loop reads CASSLARGAYEQFF. The CDR3 coding sequence is TGTGCCAGCAGCTTAGCCAGGGGGGCTTATGAGCAGTTCTTC. V and J are TRBV7-2 and TRBJ2-1, with a tentative D call TRBD1 (7 bases). V shed 0 bases and J shed 8 bases, with 11 bases lying between them. The CDR3 has 14 amino acids. Looked up from germline, CDR1 is SGHTA and CDR2 is FQGNSA.

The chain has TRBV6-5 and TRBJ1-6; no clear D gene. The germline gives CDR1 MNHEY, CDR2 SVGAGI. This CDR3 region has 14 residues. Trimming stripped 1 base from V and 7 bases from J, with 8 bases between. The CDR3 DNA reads TGTGCCAGCAGTTACTTACAACCGAATTCACCCCTCCACTTT. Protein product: CASSYLQPNSPLHF.

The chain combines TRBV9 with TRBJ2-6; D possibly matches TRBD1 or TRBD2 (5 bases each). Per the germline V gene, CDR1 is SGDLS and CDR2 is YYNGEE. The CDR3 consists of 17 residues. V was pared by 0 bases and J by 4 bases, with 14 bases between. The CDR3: CASSVGVGGAGANVLTF. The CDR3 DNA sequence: TGTGCCAGCAGCGTAGGGGTTGGGGGAGCAGGGGCCAACGTCCTGACTTTC.

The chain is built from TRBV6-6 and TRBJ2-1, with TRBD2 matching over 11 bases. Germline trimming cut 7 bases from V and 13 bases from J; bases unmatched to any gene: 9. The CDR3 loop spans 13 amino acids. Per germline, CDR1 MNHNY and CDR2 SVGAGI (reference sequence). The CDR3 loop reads CASTIAGGLFQFF. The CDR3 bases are TGTGCCAGCACTATAGCGGGGGGGCTTTTTCAGTTCTTC.

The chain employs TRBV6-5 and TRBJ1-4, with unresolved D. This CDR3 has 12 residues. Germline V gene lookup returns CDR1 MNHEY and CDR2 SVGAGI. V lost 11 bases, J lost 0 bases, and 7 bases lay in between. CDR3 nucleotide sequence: TGTGCCGTGGGTACAACTAATGAAAAACTGTTTTTT. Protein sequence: CAVGTTNEKLFF.

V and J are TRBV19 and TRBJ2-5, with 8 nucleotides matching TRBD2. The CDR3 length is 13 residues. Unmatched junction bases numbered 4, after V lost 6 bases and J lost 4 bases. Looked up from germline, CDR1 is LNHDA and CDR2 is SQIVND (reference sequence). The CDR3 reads CASSETSVETQYF. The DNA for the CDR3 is TGTGCCAGTAGCGAGACTAGCGTAGAGACCCAGTACTTC.

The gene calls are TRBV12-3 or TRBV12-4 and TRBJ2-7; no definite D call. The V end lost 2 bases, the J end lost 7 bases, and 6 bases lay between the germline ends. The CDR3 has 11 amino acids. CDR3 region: CASSLLGEQYF. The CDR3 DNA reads TGTGCCAGCAGTTTATTGGGGGAGCAGTACTTC.